Listed here are 11 T cell receptor beta chains from one sample, sequenced in a study of patients and donors after allogeneic stem cell transplantation. TCRdb reanalysed the RT-PCR reads using MiXCR and keeps one entry per CDR3 protein. The sample lists about 96,000 distinct CDR3 sequences, around 48% occurring once. The sequencing sample was made of blood, either unsorted or a sorted T cell fraction (not recorded which). The receptors stem from a human donor who was either an allogeneic HSCT recipient or a stem cell or donor lymphocyte infusion donor (not recorded which). It is not recorded whose cells these are; they may come from a transplant donor.

The V and J genes are TRBV28 and TRBJ1-2; possible D gene TRBD1, 5 bases. Trimming left V 0 bases short and J 2 bases short, with 16 bases between. Germline assignment: CDR1 MDHEN and CDR2 SYDVKM. The CDR3 runs 17 residues. DNA of the CDR3: TGTGCCAGCAGTTTATGGGCGGGGACCGCTTCCAACTATGGCTACACCTTC. This codes for CASSLWAGTASNYGYTF.

The rearrangement links TRBV7-9 to TRBJ1-2; no reliable D call. Trimming pared 5 bases from V and 2 bases from J, leaving 15 bases between. CDR1 and CDR2 (germline): SEHNR, FQNEAQ (reference sequence). CDR3 length: 15 residues. CDR3 residues: CASSPSSLGNYGYTF. Here the CDR3 DNA reads TGTGCCAGCAGCCCGTCTTCGCTGGGGAACTATGGCTACACCTTC.

To note about this clonotype: A read error may account for a junction end that differs from germline. This chain connects TRBV2 to TRBJ2-7; no clear D gene. The germline V gene encodes CDR1 SNHLY and CDR2 FYNNEI. The CDR3 has 12 amino acids. CDR3: CASRDQTYEQYF. CDR3 nucleotide sequence: TGTGCCAGCCGTGACCAAACCTACGAGCAGTACTTC.

The chain combines TRBV2 with TRBJ2-3; no clear D. V gave up 6 bases and J gave up 6 bases, with 10 bases separating them. The CDR3 length is 12 residues. Looked up from germline, CDR1 is SNHLY and CDR2 is FYNNEI. The DNA of the CDR3 is TGTGCCAGCAGATCCTCCGGGGATACGCAGTATTTT. Protein sequence: CASRSSGDTQYF.

The chain couples TRBV4-2 to TRBJ1-5; weak D call: TRBD1 (5 bases). There are 16 residues in the CDR3. The ends were cut back, 0 bases at V and 5 bases at J, with 14 bases in the middle. The V gene's germline CDR1 is LGHNA and CDR2 YNFKEQ. The CDR3 sequence is CASSQDYGRDHQPQHF. In DNA form, the CDR3 reads TGTGCCAGCAGCCAAGATTACGGCAGGGACCATCAGCCCCAGCATTTT.

This chain links TRBV12-3 or TRBV12-4 with TRBJ1-2; no clear D gene. The V end lost 8 bases, the J end lost 0 bases, and 28 bases lay between the germline ends. The CDR3 extends over 19 amino acids. The CDR3 DNA reads TGTGCCAGCTCGGACGAGGTGTATTGGTCCCCGGGCACTAACTATGGCTACACCTTC. It encodes CASSDEVYWSPGTNYGYTF.

The chain employs TRBV12-3 or TRBV12-4 and TRBJ2-2, with a weak D call TRBD2 (6 bases). V lost 6 bases to trimming and J lost 1 base, with 9 bases between them. This CDR3 spans 14 amino acids. The CDR3 here is CASRPGVNTGELFF. The CDR3 DNA reads TGTGCCAGCAGACCGGGAGTGAACACCGGGGAGCTGTTTTTT.

This clonotype has just one count. The chain recombines TRBV28 with TRBJ1-6; TRBD1 aligns across 7 bases. With 7 bases clipped from V and 7 bases from J, the junction kept 13 bases outside the gene matches. Germline-derived CDR1 and CDR2 are MDHEN and SYDVKM. The CDR3 totals 16 residues. Here the CDR3 DNA reads TGTGCCAGCACTTCTACTGGGAGGGGGCTAAATTCACCCCTCCACTTT. It is translated as CASTSTGRGLNSPLHF.

V and J are TRBV7-2 and TRBJ2-3; 7 nucleotides agree with TRBD2. The CDR3 is made up of 17 amino acids. The germline gives CDR1 SGHTA, CDR2 FQGNSA. Trimming cost V 5 bases and J 2 bases; bases outside gene matches: 13. CDR3 sequence reads: CASSPSILRENTDTQYF. Written as DNA, the CDR3 is TGTGCCAGCAGCCCGAGTATATTGCGGGAGAACACAGATACGCAGTATTTT.

V and J are TRBV3-1 and TRBJ1-4, with a tentative D call TRBD1 (5 bases). Germline lookup yields CDR1 LGHDT and CDR2 YNNKEL (reference sequence). The length of the CDR3 is 17 residues. V lost 0 bases and J lost 5, with 16 bases in between. CDR3 DNA: TGTGCCAGCAGCCAAGACCGGGGCGTGGGGTACAATGAAAAACTGTTTTTT. Its protein is CASSQDRGVGYNEKLFF.

Written as DNA, the CDR3 is TGCAGTGCCCCTCGGGGGTCATATCAGCCCCAGCATTTT. Translating it yields CSAPRGSYQPQHF. The rearrangement links TRBV20-1 to TRBJ1-5; TRBD1 is a possible D gene (5 bases). This CDR3 comprises 13 residues. The germline gives CDR1 DFQATT, CDR2 SNEGSKA (reference sequence). V lost 6 bases and J lost 5, with 14 bases in between.